A single sample is the source of the 26 T cell receptor delta chains below, sequenced in a study of gamma-delta chains in newborns, infants, children. TCRdb redid the clone calls on the reads with CATT. Seen here are several thousand delta-chain clones, 3% to 3.5% observed once, and the top ten hold roughly 15%. The sample comprised blood. The receptors were sampled from a child who was a newborn, infant or young child, either healthy, febrile or measles-vaccinated (not recorded which).

This clone was recorded a few times. This chain joins TRDV1 and TRDJ1, with 11 bases lining up with TRDD3. The CDR3 runs 19 residues. After removal of 2 bases from V and 3 bases from J, the junction contained 14 bases not matched to a gene. CDR1 and CDR2 (germline): TSWWSYY, QGS. CDR3 coding DNA: TGTGCTCTTGGGGAAATCCTACACTGGGGGATATGGAAACCCGATAAACTCATCTTT. Translating it yields CALGEILHWGIWKPDKLIF.

V and J are TRAV29/DV5 and TRDJ1, with 13 bases identical to TRDD3. The CDR3 covers 19 residues. CDR1 is NSMFDY, CDR2 ISSIKDK, per germline. Trimming cost V 1 base and J 1 base; bases outside gene matches: 13. The CDR3 protein is CAASSPCSYWGIRTDKLIF. The DNA of the CDR3 is TGTGCAGCAAGCTCCCCTTGTTCCTACTGGGGGATACGCACCGATAAACTCATCTTT.

In this sample, this clone turned up a few times. CDR3 loop: CALGELSSSRGDKLIF. The DNA for the CDR3 is TGTGCTCTTGGGGAACTGTCCTCCTCGAGGGGCGATAAACTCATCTTT. This sequence joins TRDV1 and TRDJ1; D not resolved. The V gene's germline CDR1 is TSWWSYY and CDR2 QGS. CDR3 length: 16 residues. Trimming shortened V by 0 bases and J by 4 bases, and 15 bases separated the two germline ends.

The sample holds a few counts of this clone. This sequence joins TRDV1 and TRDJ1; 10 bases fit TRDD3. CDR3 length: 20 residues. CDR1 TSWWSYY and CDR2 QGS come from the germline V gene. V dropped 0 bases and J dropped 0; count of bases not matched to a gene: 13. DNA for the CDR3: TGTGCTCTTGGGGAACTAGAGGTCCACTACTGGGGGATGAACACCGATAAACTCATCTTT. Encoded protein: CALGELEVHYWGMNTDKLIF.

About this clone itself: The sample carries other DNA sequences with the same CDR3. The genes are TRDV2 and TRDJ1; the match to TRDD3 covers 7 bases. The length of the CDR3 is 12 residues. Germline loops: CDR1 GEAIGNYY, CDR2 EKD. V lost 8 bases to trimming and J lost 5 bases; unmatched junction nucleotides: 7. DNA of the CDR3: TGTGCCTTCGTTCTACTGGGGGATAAACTCATCTTT. Protein: CAFVLLGDKLIF.

The table lists this clone with a few counts. A far larger clone is one nucleotide away, so this likely arose from a read error. This sequence joins TRDV2 and TRDJ2; 7 nucleotides agree with TRDD3. The CDR3 length is 14 residues. Looked up from germline, CDR1 is GEAIGNYY and CDR2 is EKD. After removal of 0 bases from V and 5 bases from J, the junction contained 2 bases not matched to a gene. CDR3 in DNA: TGTGCCTGTGACACCGCGGGGGATACAGCACAACTCTTCTTT. Amino acids: CACDTAGDTAQLFF.

This clone has a handful of counts. As DNA, the CDR3 is TGTGCTCTTGGGGAACTAAAGCTGGGGGATGAGATCCCAGGGGATAAACTCATCTTT. Translation gives CALGELKLGDEIPGDKLIF. The chain carries TRDV1 and TRDJ1; 9 nucleotides match TRDD3. J gave up 5 bases and V 0 bases, and 16 bases lay outside the gene matches. This CDR3 comprises 19 residues. Germline CDR1 and CDR2: TSWWSYY and QGS.

The gene calls are TRDV2 and TRDJ1, with 10 bases matching TRDD3. Germline V gives CDR1 GEAIGNYY, CDR2 EKD. Unmatched junction bases numbered 10, after V lost 4 bases and J lost 0 bases. CDR3 length: 17 amino acids. CDR3 region: CACEFLRGDTYTDKLIF. Written as DNA, the CDR3 is TGTGCCTGTGAATTCCTACGGGGGGATACGTACACCGATAAACTCATCTTT.

As concerns this clone: A far larger clone is just one base off, so this is likely a read error. The CDR3 DNA reads as TGTGCCTGTGACACCGTACTGGGGGATACCTGGGACACCCGACAGATATTTTTC. Translated, it gives CACDTVLGDTWDTRQIFF. This chain joins TRDV2 and TRDJ3; TRDD3 matches at 12 bases. The CDR3 spans 18 residues. Germline V lookup: CDR1 GEAIGNYY, CDR2 EKD.

This clone is labeled as medium-sized (0.01 to 0.1%). This sample also contains other DNA sequences that code for the same CDR3. V and J are TRDV2 and TRDJ2, with 10 bases that match TRDD3. CDR1 GEAIGNYY and CDR2 EKD come from the germline V gene. With V trimmed by 1 base and J by 0 bases, 1 base remained unmatched. The CDR3 is 16 amino acids. In DNA form, the CDR3 reads TGTGCCTGTGACACTCTGGGGGATACTTTGACAGCACAACTCTTCTTT. Its protein product is CACDTLGDTLTAQLFF.

With respect to this clone: One base away lies a much larger clone, so this may be a sequencing read error. This sample also contains other DNA sequences that code for the same CDR3. This chain joins TRDV2 and TRDJ1; TRDD3 is a possible D gene (5 bases). V was trimmed by 3 bases and J by 5 bases, leaving 12 bases between them. This CDR3 has 13 amino acids. From germline, CDR1 is GEAIGNYY and CDR2 EKD. DNA of the CDR3: TGTGCCTGTGACCACCTCGGGGGTGATAAACTCATCTTT. Translating gives CACDHLGGDKLIF.

A note on this clone: One junction end does not reproduce the germline sequence, and a read error may be involved. The sample holds other DNA sequences that translate to the same CDR3. The chain uses TRDV2 and TRDJ3; 7 bases align to TRDD3. Germline V CDR1 and CDR2: GEAIGNYY, EKD. CDR3 length: 16 residues. CDR3 protein: CACDTWGTWDTRQMFF. The CDR3, as DNA: TGTGCCTGTGACACCTGGGGGACCTGGGACACCCGGCAGATGTTTTTC.

This clone was seen more than once but under ten times. The rearrangement links TRAV29/DV5 to TRDJ3; the match to TRDD3 covers 8 bases. Per the germline V gene, CDR1 is NSMFDY and CDR2 is ISSIKDK. The CDR3 spans 18 residues. V shed 1 base, J shed 0 bases, and the junction held 6 bases outside the gene matches. The CDR3, as DNA: TGTGCAGCAAGCTTAACTGGGGGCCTCTCCTGGGACACCCGACAGATGTTTTTC. Its translation is CAASLTGGLSWDTRQMFF.

A remark on this clone: The same CDR3 also results from other DNA sequences found in this sample. The rearrangement uses TRDV2 and TRDJ3; 11 bases map to TRDD3. The germline V gene has CDR1 GEAIGNYY and CDR2 EKD. V was clipped by 2 bases and J by 1 base; unmatched bases: 3. The CDR3 contains 18 residues. The DNA for the CDR3 is TGTGCCTGTGACATACTGGGGGATAATTCCTGGGACACCCGACAGATGTTTTTC. Translating gives CACDILGDNSWDTRQMFF.

This clone is medium-sized by share. Other DNA sequences in this sample translate to the same CDR3. The J gene is TRDJ3, the V gene TRDV2; TRDD3 matches at 9 bases. V gave up 0 bases and J gave up 0 bases; unmatched junction bases: 2. The CDR3 runs 18 residues. CDR1 is GEAIGNYY and CDR2 is EKD in the germline V gene. This CDR3 reads CACDTLGDSSWDTRQMFF. CDR3 coding DNA: TGTGCCTGTGACACCTTGGGGGATAGCTCCTGGGACACCCGACAGATGTTTTTC.

J is TRDJ1 and V is TRDV3; D might be TRDD3 (5 bases). Germline loops: CDR1 TVYSNPD, CDR2 GDNSRS (reference sequence). The CDR3 is made up of 20 amino acids. V lost 3 bases and J lost 0, with 32 bases in between. The DNA for the CDR3 is TGTGCCTTCTCGTGGTTTGGAAGTGTAGAAGGGGGTGAGTACACCGATAAACTCATCTTT. This translates into CAFSWFGSVEGGEYTDKLIF.

This clone was seen a few times. The CDR3 DNA sequence: TGTGCCTGTGACCCTCTGGGGGGCTCCTGGGACACCCGACAGATGTTTTTC. This translates into CACDPLGGSWDTRQMFF. The chain carries TRDV2 and TRDJ3, with TRDD3 matching 7 bases. V lost 3 bases and J lost 0; bases outside the gene matches: 4. This CDR3 contains 17 residues. Per the germline V gene, CDR1 is GEAIGNYY and CDR2 is EKD.

A few counts support this clone. The chain is built from TRDV2 and TRDJ2; 13 nucleotides match TRDD3. Germline V CDR1 and CDR2: GEAIGNYY, EKD. The CDR3 has 16 amino acids. V was pared by 3 bases and J by 6 bases, with 6 bases of the junction left unmatched. The CDR3 is CACDSVLGDTPAQLFF. The CDR3 bases are TGTGCCTGTGACTCCGTACTGGGGGATACGCCAGCACAACTCTTCTTT.

This clone was observed a few times. A junction boundary mismatches the germline segment, possibly from a read error. The chain employs TRAV29/DV5 and TRDJ3, with D perhaps TRDD3 (6 bases). The germline V gene has CDR1 NSMFDY and CDR2 ISSIKDK. The CDR3 has 19 amino acids. In nucleotides, the CDR3 is TGTGCAGCAAGCGCGCGGGGATCCCACAGCTCCTGGGACACCCGACAGGTGTTTTTC. Translated, it gives CAASARGSHSSWDTRQVFF.

This clone was seen more than once but under ten times. V and J are TRDV2 and TRDJ1, with 10 bases that match TRDD3. Trimming cost V 4 bases and J 0 bases; bases outside gene matches: 7. CDR1 is GEAIGNYY and CDR2 is EKD in the germline V gene. The CDR3 loop spans 16 amino acids. CDR3 bases: TGTGCCTGTGATTACCTTACTGGGGGATACACCGATAAACTCATCTTT. Residues: CACDYLTGGYTDKLIF.

This clone has only a few counts. This rearrangement joins TRDV2 to TRDJ3; 9 bases line up with TRDD3. The germline CDR1 and CDR2 sequences are GEAIGNYY and EKD. The CDR3 is 16 amino acids. J lost 3 bases, V lost 3 bases, and 2 bases had no gene match. CDR3 DNA: TGTGCCTGTGACCTACTGGGGGACTGGGACACCCGACAGATGTTTTTC. This codes for CACDLLGDWDTRQMFF.

This clone has only a few counts. The J gene is TRDJ3, the V gene TRDV2; weak D call: TRDD3 (6 bases). V was pared by 2 bases and J by 0 bases, with 13 bases between. There are 18 residues in the CDR3. The germline V gene encodes CDR1 GEAIGNYY and CDR2 EKD. CDR3 region: CACDIQGESSWDTRQMFF. The CDR3 DNA reads TGTGCCTGTGACATACAGGGGGAAAGCTCCTGGGACACCCGACAGATGTTTTTC.

This chain links TRAV29/DV5 with TRDJ1; the match to TRDD3 covers 10 bases. This CDR3 spans 16 amino acids. Germline-derived CDR1 and CDR2 are NSMFDY and ISSIKDK. Trimming took 4 bases from V and 0 from J; bases not matched to a gene: 9. The CDR3: CAAGRPTGGYTDKLIF. The DNA for the CDR3 is TGTGCAGCAGGGCGCCCTACTGGGGGATACACCGATAAACTCATCTTT. The entire variable domain, with the rest obtained from reference TRAV29/DV5 and TRDJ1, is as follows: DQQVKQNSPSLSVQEGRISILNCDYTNSMFDYFLWYKKYPAEGPTFLISISSIKDKNEDGRFTVFLNKSAKHLSLHIVPSQPGDSAVYFCAAGRPTGGYTDKLIFGKGTRVTVEP.

This clone was observed a few times. The chain links TRDV2 to TRDJ3, with 13 nucleotides matching TRDD3. The CDR3 runs 19 residues. CDR1 is GEAIGNYY and CDR2 is EKD in the germline V gene. V was clipped by 3 bases and J by 0 bases; unmatched bases: 4. CDR3 nucleotides: TGTGCCTGTGACTACTGGGGGATACGGAGCTCCTGGGACACCCGACAGATGTTTTTC. It encodes CACDYWGIRSSWDTRQMFF.

Worth noting for this clone: Different DNA sequences within this sample yield the same CDR3. CDR3 nucleotides: TGTGCCTGTGACACTCTGGGGGATACGGCACAACTCTTCTTT. This codes for CACDTLGDTAQLFF. The chain has TRDV2 and TRDJ2, with TRDD3 identical over 12 bases. Per germline, CDR1 GEAIGNYY and CDR2 EKD. V was clipped by 1 base and J by 8 bases; unmatched bases: 1. There are 14 residues in the CDR3.

The rearrangement links TRDV1 to TRDJ1; 9 nucleotides line up with TRDD3. The CDR3 has 15 amino acids. J was trimmed by 2 bases and V by 5 bases; bases with no gene match: 6. Germline V gene data show CDR1 as TSWWSYY and CDR2 as QGS. CDR3 loop: CALGSPLGDTDKLIF. The CDR3 coding sequence is TGTGCTCTTGGGTCCCCGCTGGGGGATACCGATAAACTCATCTTT.